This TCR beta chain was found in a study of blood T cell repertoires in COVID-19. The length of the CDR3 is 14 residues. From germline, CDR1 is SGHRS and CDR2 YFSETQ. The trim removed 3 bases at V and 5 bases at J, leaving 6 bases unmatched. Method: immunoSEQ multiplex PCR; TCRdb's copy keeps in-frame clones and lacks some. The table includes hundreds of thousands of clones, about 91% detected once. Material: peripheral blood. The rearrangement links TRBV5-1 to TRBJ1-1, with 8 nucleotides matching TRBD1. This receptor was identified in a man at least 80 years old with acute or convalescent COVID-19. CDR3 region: CASSWTGRGTEAFF. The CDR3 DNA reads TGCGCCAGCAGCTGGACAGGGAGAGGGACTGAAGCTTTCTTT. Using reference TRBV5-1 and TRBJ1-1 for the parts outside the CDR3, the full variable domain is KAGVTQTPRYLIKTRGQQVTLSCSPISGHRSVSWYQQTPGQGLQFLFEYFSETQRNKGNFPGRFSGRQFSNSRSEMNVSTLELGDSALYLCASSWTGRGTEAFFGQGTRLTVV.